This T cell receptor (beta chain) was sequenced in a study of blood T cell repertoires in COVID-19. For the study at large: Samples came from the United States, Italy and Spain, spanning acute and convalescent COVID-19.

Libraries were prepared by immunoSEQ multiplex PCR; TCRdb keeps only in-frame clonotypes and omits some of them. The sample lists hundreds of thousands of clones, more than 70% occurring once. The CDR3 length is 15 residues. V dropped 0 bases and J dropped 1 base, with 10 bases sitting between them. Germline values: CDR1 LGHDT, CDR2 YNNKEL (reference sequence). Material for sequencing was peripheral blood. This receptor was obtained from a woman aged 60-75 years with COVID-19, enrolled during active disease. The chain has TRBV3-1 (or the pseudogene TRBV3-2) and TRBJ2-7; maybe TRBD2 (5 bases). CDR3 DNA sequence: TGTGCCAGCAGCCAAGATTTGTCGGGATCCTACGAGCAGTACTTC. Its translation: CASSQDLSGSYEQYF.